Listed below are T cell receptor beta chains from one sample, sequenced in a study of CD8 T cells in ankylosing spondylitis. MiXCR, applied by TCRdb to the 5' RACE reads, yields one record per CDR3 protein. In the table there are about 540,000 distinct CDR3 sequences, over 9.5% of which are singletons. The sequenced sample was blood, either unsorted or a sorted T cell fraction (not recorded which). These receptors were obtained from a male donor with ankylosing spondylitis. The CDR3 runs from the conserved cysteine through the conserved F or W. Each record gives: J gene, clone size, D gene, CDR3 length, V gene, CDR3 DNA, CDR3 protein. D genes are given only for firm matches. Clone size is stated in some rows and not others, as once, few, many or a class when expanded.

>TRBJ2-5|.|.|16|TRBV7-9
TGTGCCAGCAGCGGACGGGGGGCGGGTCCCCAAGAGACCCAGTACTTC
CASSGRGAGPQETQYF
>TRBJ1-1|.|.|12|TRBV2
TGTGCCAGCAGTTTACAGGTCACTGAAGCTTTCTTT
CASSLQVTEAFF
>TRBJ2-3|.|TRBD2|15|TRBV27
TGTGCCAGCAGGCTACTAGCGGTTAGCACAGATACGCAGTATTTT
CASRLLAVSTDTQYF
>TRBJ2-5|.|.|17|TRBV18
TGTGCCAGCTCACGAGGTGGAGGTCGGGGCAACCAAGAGACCCAGTACTTC
CASSRGGGRGNQETQYF
>TRBJ1-2|.|TRBD1|12|TRBV7-9
TGTGCCAGCAGCTCTCAGGGGGAGGGCTACACCTTC
CASSSQGEGYTF
>TRBJ1-5|once|TRBD1|15|TRBV12-3/TRBV12-4
TGTGCCAGCAGGACCGGGACAGGATCCAATCAGCCCCAGCATTTT
CASRTGTGSNQPQHF
>TRBJ2-7|few|.|15|TRBV25-1
TGTGCCAGCAGTGACCCCGGGCAGGGATTCCACGAGCAGTACTTC
CASSDPGQGFHEQYF
>TRBJ1-1|few|TRBD1|16|TRBV5-6
TGTGCCAGCAGCTTTAGGACAGGGGGCCGAGTCACTGAAGCTTTCTTT
CASSFRTGGRVTEAFF
>TRBJ2-2|.|TRBD2|14|TRBV20-1
TGCAGTGCTTCCAGCGGGAGGAACACCGGGGAGCTGTTTTTT
CSASSGRNTGELFF
>TRBJ1-1|few|TRBD1|14|TRBV9
TGTGCCAGCAGCGAGGGACAGGGGCACACTGAAGCTTTCTTT
CASSEGQGHTEAFF
>TRBJ2-7|many|.|10|TRBV9
TGTGCCAGCAGCTCCCACGAGCAGTACTTC
CASSSHEQYF
>TRBJ2-1|.|TRBD2|16|TRBV5-5
TGTGCCAGCAGCTTGGGAGCTAGCGGGAGGGCCGATGAGCAGTTCTTC
CASSLGASGRADEQFF
>TRBJ1-2|.|TRBD1|17|TRBV4-1
TGCGCCAGCAGCCAAGATCGCAGGACAGGGGTTAACTATGGCTACACCTTC
CASSQDRRTGVNYGYTF
>TRBJ2-7|few|TRBD2|17|TRBV6-5
TGTGCCAGCAGTTACGGTAGTCGACTAGCGGTCTCCTACGAGCAGTACTTC
CASSYGSRLAVSYEQYF
>TRBJ1-2|.|TRBD1|13|TRBV20-1
TGCAGTGCACGGACAGGGGATGGCTATGGCTACACCTTC
CSARTGDGYGYTF
>TRBJ2-1|few|.|13|TRBV12-3/TRBV12-4
TGTGCCAGCAGCCGGGGGGCCCGCAATGAGCAGTTCTTC
CASSRGARNEQFF
>TRBJ1-4|few|.|14|TRBV12-3/TRBV12-4
TGTGCCAGCAGTCAAGCAGGGAATAATGAAAAACTGTTTTTT
CASSQAGNNEKLFF
>TRBJ2-3|few|.|15|TRBV7-9
TGTGCCAGCAGCTGGGGGTCCCCCAGCACAGATACGCAGTATTTT
CASSWGSPSTDTQYF